Listed here are 14 T cell receptor beta chains from one sample, sequenced in a study of Graves' ophthalmopathy and Graves' hyperthyroidism. RNA transcripts were the source from which TCR beta CDR3 regions were amplified. HTBI primers primed a first-round RT-PCR, and a second-round multiplex PCR followed. TCRdb ran MiXCR on the multiplex PCR reads and lists one entry per CDR3 protein. The top ten hold more than 2.5% of the sample, which has around 600,000 distinct CDR3 sequences, roughly two fifths seen once. The sequencing input was peripheral blood. All receptors come from an adult man with Graves' ophthalmopathy.

This clonotype was observed many times. The rearrangement joins TRBV10-3 to TRBJ2-2, with 12 bases matching TRBD1. Per the germline V gene, CDR1 is ENHRY and CDR2 is SYGVKD. With V trimmed by 6 bases and J by 5 bases, 4 bases remained unmatched. CDR3 length equals 15 residues. The CDR3 region has the DNA TGTGCCATCAGGGCGGGACAGGGGGCGACCGGGGAGCTGTTTTTT. This encodes CAIRAGQGATGELFF.

This clonotype was observed many times. The chain combines TRBV7-3 with TRBJ2-2; D may be TRBD1 (5 bases). Germline loops: CDR1 SGHTA, CDR2 FQGTGA. Trimming stripped 0 bases from V and 4 bases from J, with 9 bases between. CDR3 length: 15 amino acids. DNA for the CDR3: TGTGCCAGCAGCTTAACGCAGGGTACCACCGGGGAGCTGTTTTTT. Its protein product is CASSLTQGTTGELFF. The full variable domain, in which reference TRBV7-3 and TRBJ2-2 provide the parts outside the CDR3, is GAGVSQTPSNKVTEKGKYVELRCDPISGHTALYWYRQSLGQGPEFLIYFQGTGAADDSGLPNDRFFAVRPEGSVSTLKIQRTERGDSAVYLCASSLTQGTTGELFFGEGSRLTVL.

The chain combines TRBV25-1 with TRBJ2-3; 10 bases are a match to TRBD2. The junction had 4 bases not matched to a gene; V was cut back by 6 bases and J by 1 base. This CDR3 is 15 amino acids long. Germline V gene lookup returns CDR1 MGHDK and CDR2 SYGVNS. The CDR3 loop is CASSRTSGRTDTQYF. The DNA for the CDR3 is TGTGCCAGCAGCCGGACTAGCGGTCGCACAGATACGCAGTATTTT.

Many counts were recorded for this clonotype. The rearrangement links TRBV7-6 to TRBJ2-7, with 7 bases identical to TRBD1. The ends lost 2 bases at V and 1 base at J; junction bases unmatched: 11. CDR3 length: 17 residues. Germline CDR1 reads SGHVS; CDR2 reads FNYEAQ. The chain's CDR3 is CASSLSQGQVHSYEQYF. CDR3 bases: TGTGCCAGCAGCTTATCCCAAGGACAGGTACATTCCTACGAGCAGTACTTC.

This clonotype came up many times. The chain has TRBV20-1 and TRBJ2-5; unclear D gene. Germline CDR1 reads DFQATT; CDR2 reads SNEGSKA (reference sequence). This CDR3 comprises 12 residues. The V end was cut by 3 bases, the J end by 5 bases, with 10 bases between. CDR3: CSASYGLETQYF. The CDR3 coding sequence is TGCAGTGCTAGTTATGGGTTGGAGACCCAGTACTTC.

As regards this clonotype: The CDR3 does not end in the conserved phenylalanine or tryptophan, so this is likely a read error. The rearrangement joins TRBV29-1 to TRBJ1-5, with D perhaps TRBD1 (5 bases). CDR1 and CDR2 (germline): SQVTM, ANQGSEA. V was clipped by 7 bases and J by 6 bases, with 22 bases between them. The CDR3 has 15 amino acids. The CDR3 nucleotides are TGCAGCGCCAAACTCCCGCCGGGACGGATTCAGCCCCAGCATTAT. Encoded protein: CSAKLPPGRIQPQHY.

A remark on this clonotype: A clone one base away is much larger, so this may be a read error. This chain connects TRBV7-2 to TRBJ1-2; 7 bases fit TRBD1. The V gene's germline CDR1 is SGHTA and CDR2 FQGNSA. This CDR3 spans 14 amino acids. Trimming took 3 bases from V and 5 from J; bases not matched to a gene: 6. The DNA for the CDR3 is TGTGCCAGCAGCTTCGGGACAGTTCTTTATGGCTACACCTTC. Translated: CASSFGTVLYGYTF.

CDR3 protein: CAIGTDLSGQETQYF. CDR3 DNA sequence: TGTGCCATCGGAACGGACCTTAGCGGGCAAGAGACCCAGTACTTC. V gene TRBV7-2 combines with J gene TRBJ2-5; 7 bases are shared with TRBD2. This CDR3 has 15 residues. CDR1 and CDR2 from the germline V gene are SGHTA and FQGNSA. V was pared by 10 bases and J by 2 bases, with 13 bases of the junction left unmatched.

In this sample, this clonotype turned up many times. The chain has TRBV24-1 and TRBJ1-1; D gene uncertain. The CDR3 sequence is 11 residues long. Germline V lookup: CDR1 KGHDR, CDR2 SFDVKD. V was shortened by 9 bases and J by 4 bases, with 8 bases between the two germline ends. This CDR3 reads CATRLGTEAFF. The CDR3 DNA follows: TGTGCCACCCGATTGGGCACTGAAGCTTTCTTT.

About this clonotype itself: The junction and the germline gene differ at one end; a read error may be behind it. The V and J genes are TRBV9 and TRBJ2-5; tentative D call: TRBD1 (6 bases). Germline V lookup: CDR1 SGDLS, CDR2 YYNGEE. The CDR3 covers 15 residues. The CDR3 region is CASSPLGQPQETQCF. CDR3 sequence (DNA): TGTGCCAGCAGCCCACTTGGACAGCCTCAAGAGACCCAGTGCTTC.

Regarding this clonotype: A much larger clone differs from this one at a single base, so this may be a read error. The genes are TRBV7-9 and TRBJ1-1; D gene ambiguous. CDR3 length: 13 residues. Germline V CDR1 and CDR2: SEHNR, FQNEAQ (reference sequence). The CDR3 DNA reads TGTGCCAGCAGCACTCAAGGTGGCACTGAAGCTTTGTTT. Protein sequence: CASSTQGGTEALF.

This clonotype was found many times. V usage is TRBV19 and J usage is TRBJ2-5; D might be TRBD2 (6 bases). The germline V and J ends were trimmed by 5 bases and 3 bases, with 13 bases remaining between them. This CDR3 comprises 14 residues. Per the germline V gene, CDR1 is LNHDA and CDR2 is SQIVND (reference sequence). CDR3 loop: CASSLRENKETQYF. In DNA, the CDR3 is TGTGCCAGTAGTCTTCGGGAGAATAAAGAGACCCAGTACTTC. Complete variable domain (other parts from reference TRBV19 and TRBJ2-5): DGGITQSPKYLFRKEGQNVTLSCEQNLNHDAMYWYRQDPGQGLRLIYYSQIVNDFQKGDIAEGYSVSREKKESFPLTVTSAQKNPTAFYLCASSLRENKETQYFGPGTRLLVL.

The chain employs TRBV7-9 and TRBJ1-2; D may be TRBD1 (5 bases). Germline CDR1 is SEHNR and CDR2 is FQNEAQ (reference sequence). V lost 5 bases and J 4 bases, leaving 20 bases between the germline ends. The CDR3 sequence is 16 residues long. CDR3 residues: CASSQEGTGRGYGYTF. DNA of the CDR3: TGTGCCAGCAGCCAAGAGGGCACGGGACGGGGCTATGGCTACACCTTC. Supplemented by reference TRBV7-9 and TRBJ1-2, the full variable domain reads DTGVSQNPRHKITKRGQNVTFRCDPISEHNRLYWYRQTLGQGPEFLTYFQNEAQLEKSRLLSDRFSAERPKGSFSTLEIQRTEQGDSAMYLCASSQEGTGRGYGYTFGSGTRLTVV.

This clonotype was recorded many times. The gene calls are TRBV24-1 and TRBJ2-7; D unclear. This CDR3 is 12 amino acids long. V shed 1 base and J shed 4 bases, with 4 bases lying between them. Germline V CDR1 and CDR2: KGHDR, SFDVKD. This CDR3 is CATSDFRYEQYF. The CDR3 nucleotides are TGTGCCACCAGTGATTTTCGTTACGAGCAGTACTTC.